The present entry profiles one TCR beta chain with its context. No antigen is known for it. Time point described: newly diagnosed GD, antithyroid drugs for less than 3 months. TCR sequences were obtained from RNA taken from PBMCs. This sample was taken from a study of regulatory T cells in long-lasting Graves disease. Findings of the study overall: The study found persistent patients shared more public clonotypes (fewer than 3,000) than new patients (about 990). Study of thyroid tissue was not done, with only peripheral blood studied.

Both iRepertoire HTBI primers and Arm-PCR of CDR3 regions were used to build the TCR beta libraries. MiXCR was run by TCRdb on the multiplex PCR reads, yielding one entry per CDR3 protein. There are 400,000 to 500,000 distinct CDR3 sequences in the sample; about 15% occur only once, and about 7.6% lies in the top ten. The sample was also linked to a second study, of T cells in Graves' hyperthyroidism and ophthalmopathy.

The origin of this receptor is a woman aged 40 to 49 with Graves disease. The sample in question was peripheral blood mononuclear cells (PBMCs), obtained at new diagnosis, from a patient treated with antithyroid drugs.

The chain's CDR3 is CATSSGNSYNEQFF. As DNA, the CDR3 is TGTGCCACCAGCAGCGGGAACTCCTACAATGAGCAGTTCTTC. This sequence joins TRBV15 and TRBJ2-1; D is perhaps TRBD2 (5 bases). This CDR3 spans 14 amino acids. Trimming pared 3 bases from V and 0 bases from J, leaving 6 bases between. Germline-derived CDR1 and CDR2 are LNHNV and YYDKDF (reference sequence).